This T cell receptor beta chain was captured by sequencing in a study of identical twins. The donor group consisted entirely of healthy Caucasians. MiXCR was run by TCRdb on the 5' RACE reads, yielding one entry per CDR3 protein. The sample has hundreds of thousands of distinct CDR3 sequences, 18% seen once. The germline V gene encodes CDR1 KGHSH and CDR2 LQKENI. The length of the CDR3 is 17 residues. Trimming took off 2 bases at V and 9 bases at J, with 23 bases between the two ends. The same data also went into a second study, on T cells expressing NK-cell markers. That report notes: Top CD8+ clonotypes included the dominant CD3+CD56+NKG2C+ clonotypes in five to seven donors.

This clonotype was obtained from a woman aged 18-35 years in good health. The rearrangement links TRBV18 to TRBJ2-1; no clear D. Sequencing input: PBMCs. The CDR3 DNA follows: TGTGCCAGCTCACCAGAGCTTTGCGGCCTCCGTGGGTGTGAGCAGTTCTTC. Residues: CASSPELCGLRGCEQFF.